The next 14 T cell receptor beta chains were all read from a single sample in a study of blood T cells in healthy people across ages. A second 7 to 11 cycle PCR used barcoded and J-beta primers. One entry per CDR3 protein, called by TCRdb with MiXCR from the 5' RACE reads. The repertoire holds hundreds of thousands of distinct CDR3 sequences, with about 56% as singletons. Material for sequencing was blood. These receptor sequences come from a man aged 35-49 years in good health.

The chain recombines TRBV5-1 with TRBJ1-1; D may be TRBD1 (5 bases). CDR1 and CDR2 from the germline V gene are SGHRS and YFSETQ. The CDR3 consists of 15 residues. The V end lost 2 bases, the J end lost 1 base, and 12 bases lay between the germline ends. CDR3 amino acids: CASSFRARANTEAFF. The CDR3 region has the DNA TGCGCCAGCAGCTTCAGGGCCCGGGCGAACACTGAAGCTTTCTTT.

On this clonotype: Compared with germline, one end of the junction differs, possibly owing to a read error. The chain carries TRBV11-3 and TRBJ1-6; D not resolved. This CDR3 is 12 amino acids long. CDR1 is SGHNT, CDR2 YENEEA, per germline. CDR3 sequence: CACSFRLSPLHF. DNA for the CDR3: TGTGCCTGCAGCTTTCGGTTATCACCCCTCCACTTT.

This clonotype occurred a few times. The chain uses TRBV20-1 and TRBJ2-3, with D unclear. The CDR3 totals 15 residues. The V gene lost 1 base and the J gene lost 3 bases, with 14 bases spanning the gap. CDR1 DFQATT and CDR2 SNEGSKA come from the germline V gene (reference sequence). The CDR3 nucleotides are TGCAGTGCTAGAGTGGCCGGTGAGGAGACAGATACGCAGTATTTT. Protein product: CSARVAGEETDTQYF.

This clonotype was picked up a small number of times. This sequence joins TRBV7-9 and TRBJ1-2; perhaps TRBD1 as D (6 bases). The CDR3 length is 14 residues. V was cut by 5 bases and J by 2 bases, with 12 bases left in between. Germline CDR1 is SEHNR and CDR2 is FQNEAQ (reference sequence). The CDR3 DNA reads TGTGCCAGCAGCATGGACAGTCAAAACTATGGCTACACCTTC. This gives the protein CASSMDSQNYGYTF.

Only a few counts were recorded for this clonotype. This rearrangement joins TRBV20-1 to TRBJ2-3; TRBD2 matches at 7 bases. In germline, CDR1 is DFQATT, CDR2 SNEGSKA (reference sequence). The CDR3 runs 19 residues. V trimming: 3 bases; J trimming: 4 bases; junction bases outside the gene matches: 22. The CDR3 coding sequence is TGCAGTGCTAGGGCCTCCGGGACTAAGGAGACTCTGAGTGCAGATACGCAGTATTTT. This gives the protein CSARASGTKETLSADTQYF.

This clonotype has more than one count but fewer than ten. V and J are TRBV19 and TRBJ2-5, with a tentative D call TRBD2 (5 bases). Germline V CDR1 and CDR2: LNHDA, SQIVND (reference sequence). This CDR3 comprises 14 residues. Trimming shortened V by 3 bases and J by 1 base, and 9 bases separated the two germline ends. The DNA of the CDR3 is TGTGCCAGTAGTATGACCGGGATCCAAGAGACCCAGTACTTC. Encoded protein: CASSMTGIQETQYF.

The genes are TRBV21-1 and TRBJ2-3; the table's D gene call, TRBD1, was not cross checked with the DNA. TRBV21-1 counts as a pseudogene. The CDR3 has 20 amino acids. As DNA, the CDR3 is TGTGCCAGCAGCTTGACCGGGACAGGGGGCGGAGGCCCAGGCACAGATACGCAGTATTTT. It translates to CASSLTGTGGGGPGTDTQYF.

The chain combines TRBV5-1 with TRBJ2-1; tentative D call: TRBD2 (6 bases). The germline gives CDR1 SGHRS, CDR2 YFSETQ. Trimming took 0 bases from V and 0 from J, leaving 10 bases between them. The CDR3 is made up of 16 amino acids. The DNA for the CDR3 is TGCGCCAGCAGCTTGGCTAGCGCAAACTCCTACAATGAGCAGTTCTTC. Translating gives CASSLASANSYNEQFF.

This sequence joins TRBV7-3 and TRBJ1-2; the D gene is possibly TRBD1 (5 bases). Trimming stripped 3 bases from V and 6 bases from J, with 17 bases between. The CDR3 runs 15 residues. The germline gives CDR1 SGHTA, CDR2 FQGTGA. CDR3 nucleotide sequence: TGTGCCAGCAGCTTCCAGTCAGGGACCGGTAATGGCTACACCTTC. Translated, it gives CASSFQSGTGNGYTF.

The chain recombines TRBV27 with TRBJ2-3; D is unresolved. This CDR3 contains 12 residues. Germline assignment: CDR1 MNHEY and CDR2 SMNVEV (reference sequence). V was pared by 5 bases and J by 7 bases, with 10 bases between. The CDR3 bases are TGTGCCAGCAGTCCTATTGGTAATACGCAGTATTTT. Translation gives CASSPIGNTQYF.

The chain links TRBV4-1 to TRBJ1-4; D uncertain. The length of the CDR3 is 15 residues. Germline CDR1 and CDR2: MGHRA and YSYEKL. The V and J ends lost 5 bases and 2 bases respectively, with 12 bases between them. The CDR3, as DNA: TGCGCCAGCAGCGCTTGGACTGATACTAATGAAAAACTGTTTTTT. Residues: CASSAWTDTNEKLFF.

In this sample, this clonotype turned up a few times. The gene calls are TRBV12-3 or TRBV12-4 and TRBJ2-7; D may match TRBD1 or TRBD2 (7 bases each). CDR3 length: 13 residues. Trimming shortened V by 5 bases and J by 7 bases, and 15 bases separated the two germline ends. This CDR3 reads CASSRQGLKEQYF. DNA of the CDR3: TGTGCCAGCAGTAGACAGGGACTAAAGGAGCAGTACTTC.

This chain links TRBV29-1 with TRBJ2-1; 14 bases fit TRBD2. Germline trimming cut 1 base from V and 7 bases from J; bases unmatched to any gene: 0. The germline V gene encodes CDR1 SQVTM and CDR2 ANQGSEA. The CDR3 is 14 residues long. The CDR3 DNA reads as TGCAGCGTTGAAGGACTAGCGGGAGGGAATGAGCAGTTCTTC. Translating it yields CSVEGLAGGNEQFF.

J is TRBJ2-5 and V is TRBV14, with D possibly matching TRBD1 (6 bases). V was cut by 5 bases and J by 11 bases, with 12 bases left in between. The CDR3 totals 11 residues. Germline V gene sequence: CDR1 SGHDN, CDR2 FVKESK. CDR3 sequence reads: CASSWDTEQYF. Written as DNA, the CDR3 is TGTGCCAGCAGCTGGGACACTGAGCAGTACTTC.